This T cell receptor beta chain appears in the sequencing data of a study of blood T cell repertoires in COVID-19. Study-level information: There were acute and convalescent COVID-19 samples, and they came from the United States, Italy and Spain. Nucleic acid was either cDNA or gDNA, and it came from T cells, B-cell-depleted T cells, or PBMCs.

In the study's own analysis: Researchers report that nucleated cell counts were estimated from reference gene primer amplification. The method was immunoSEQ multiplex PCR; TCRdb's version includes in-frame clones alone and lacks a portion of them. That table supplies the V and J calls and clone size; D and trimming were determined from the DNA. The table records roughly 180,000 clones, roughly 90% of them present only once. There are 15 residues in the CDR3. From germline, CDR1 is KGHSH and CDR2 LQKENI. V lost 3 bases to trimming and J lost 2 bases; unmatched junction nucleotides: 3. The TCR was taken from a man between 65 and 85 years old with active or convalescent COVID-19. This sequence joins TRBV18 and TRBJ1-5; TRBD1 matches at 8 bases. The sample was peripheral blood. CDR3 bases: TGTGCCAGCTCACCCGCAGGGGGCCGCAATCAGCCCCAGCATTTT. Translation gives CASSPAGGRNQPQHF.